The 11 T cell receptor beta chains presented below share a single source sample, sequenced in a study of CD8 T cells in ankylosing spondylitis. Study conclusions and caveats: It appeared that ankylosing spondylitis blood was characterized by a TCR beta motif of roughly 8 highly homologous variants.

The antigens these receptors bind are not known. TCRdb itself ran the 5' RACE reads through MiXCR, one entry per CDR3 protein. This table has over 600,000 distinct CDR3 sequences, roughly 20% appearing once. The material sequenced was blood, either unsorted or a sorted T cell fraction (not recorded which). The receptors derive from a male donor with ankylosing spondylitis.

The V gene is TRBV4-2, the J gene TRBJ2-6; TRBD1 matches at 7 bases. The V segment lost 2 bases and the J segment 2 bases; nucleotides outside the gene matches: 3. The germline V gene encodes CDR1 LGHNA and CDR2 YNFKEQ. The CDR3 contains 16 residues. The DNA for the CDR3 is TGTGCCAGCAGCCAAACCCAGGGGGCTGGGGCCAACGTCCTGACTTTC. The encoded protein is CASSQTQGAGANVLTF.

This clonotype was counted between two and nine times. This sequence joins TRBV14 and TRBJ1-1; D gene unclear. The length of the CDR3 is 14 residues. Trimming took off 0 bases at V and 2 bases at J, with 7 bases between the two ends. The germline CDR1 and CDR2 sequences are SGHDN and FVKESK. The CDR3 DNA sequence: TGTGCCAGCAGCCAAGATGACCTTAACACTGAAGCTTTCTTT. The encoded protein is CASSQDDLNTEAFF.

This clonotype was counted only a few times. This sequence joins TRBV5-1 and TRBJ2-1; 7 nucleotides align to TRBD2. The CDR3 is 16 residues long. Germline trimming cut 2 bases from V and 1 base from J; bases unmatched to any gene: 6. Germline V lookup: CDR1 SGHRS, CDR2 YFSETQ. This CDR3 reads CASSFQAGLSYNEQFF. CDR3 DNA: TGCGCCAGCAGCTTTCAAGCGGGGCTATCCTACAATGAGCAGTTCTTC.

V is TRBV21-1 and J is TRBJ2-5; TRBD2, the table's D call, was not compared with the DNA. TRBV21-1 is a pseudogene. The CDR3 runs 16 residues. The CDR3 here is CASSWPGLAGSETQYF. CDR3 sequence (DNA): TGTGCCAGCAGCTGGCCGGGACTAGCGGGATCAGAGACCCAGTACTTC.

This clonotype occurred a few times. V and J are TRBV7-9 and TRBJ2-3; TRBD2 is a possible D gene (6 bases). The V end lost 5 bases, the J end lost 3 bases, and 21 bases lay between the germline ends. The CDR3 is made up of 17 amino acids. Germline values: CDR1 SEHNR, CDR2 FQNEAQ (reference sequence). The CDR3 protein is CASSTRGADYRTDTQYF. CDR3 bases: TGTGCCAGCAGCACCCGAGGGGCGGACTATAGAACAGATACGCAGTATTTT.

The chain has TRBV2 and TRBJ1-5, with D possibly matching TRBD1 (5 bases). Germline-derived CDR1 and CDR2 are SNHLY and FYNNEI. V lost 7 bases, J lost 1 base, and 8 bases lay in between. This CDR3 has 13 residues. This CDR3 is CASIDSSNQPQHF. The CDR3 DNA reads TGTGCCAGCATCGACAGCAGCAATCAGCCCCAGCATTTT. The entire variable domain, with the rest obtained from reference TRBV2 and TRBJ1-5, is as follows: EPEVTQTPSHQVTQMGQEVILRCVPISNHLYFYWYRQILGQKVEFLVSFYNNEISEKSEIFDDQFSVERPDGSNFTLKIRSTKLEDSAMYFCASIDSSNQPQHFGDGTRLSIL.

The chain has TRBV5-1 and TRBJ2-1; 8 positions agree with TRBD2. In germline, CDR1 is SGHRS, CDR2 YFSETQ. V dropped 0 bases and J dropped 6; count of bases not matched to a gene: 5. The CDR3 covers 15 residues. In DNA, the CDR3 is TGCGCCAGCAGCTTGGTTCTAGCGGGCCTCAATGAGCAGTTCTTC. Translating gives CASSLVLAGLNEQFF.

This clonotype has more than one count but fewer than ten. V gene TRBV29-1 combines with J gene TRBJ2-7; TRBD1 agrees at 10 bases. This CDR3 has 12 residues. Germline assignment: CDR1 SQVTM and CDR2 ANQGSEA. The V and J ends lost 6 bases and 5 bases, in that order; junction bases with no gene match: 4. In DNA form, the CDR3 reads TGCAGCGTCCGACAGGGGGCAAACGAGCAGTACTTC. This translates into CSVRQGANEQYF.

This clonotype has only a few counts. This chain joins TRBV18 and TRBJ2-7, with 10 bases identical to TRBD2. Germline CDR1 and CDR2: KGHSH and LQKENI. The CDR3 totals 17 residues. J was trimmed by 7 bases and V by 6 bases; bases with no gene match: 18. The CDR3 nucleotides are TGTGCCAGCTCCCCCGGAGGAACAAGCGGGAGGGCCGGAGAGCAGTACTTC. Translation gives CASSPGGTSGRAGEQYF. The complete variable domain, with remaining parts taken from reference TRBV18 and TRBJ2-7, reads NAGVMQNPRHLVRRRGQEARLRCSPMKGHSHVYWYRQLPEEGLKFMVYLQKENIIDESGMPKERFSAEFPKEGPSILRIQQVVRGDSAAYFCASSPGGTSGRAGEQYFGPGTRLTVT.

This sequence joins TRBV20-1 and TRBJ1-4, with D possibly TRBD1 on 5 matching bases. V lost 6 bases and J lost 1, with 12 bases in between. CDR1 and CDR2 (germline): DFQATT, SNEGSKA (reference sequence). The CDR3 contains 14 residues. The CDR3 DNA is TGCAGTGCGCAAGCCGGGGGAACTAATGAAAAACTGTTTTTT. It codes for CSAQAGGTNEKLFF.

Only a few counts were recorded for this clonotype. The CDR3 DNA is TGCGCCAGCAGCTCCGGACAGGGGGTCCCTAACTATGGCTACACCTTC. This gives the protein CASSSGQGVPNYGYTF. This chain joins TRBV5-1 and TRBJ1-2; 10 bases map to TRBD1. Germline CDR1 is SGHRS and CDR2 is YFSETQ. V was clipped by 3 bases and J by 0 bases; unmatched bases: 5. The CDR3 covers 16 residues.